This T cell receptor (beta chain) was captured by sequencing in a study of T cells after yellow fever vaccination. Findings of the study overall: Researchers report a weaker secondary response that nonetheless peaked faster, day 5 versus 15. Relatively few clonotypes were ones that appeared in both CD4 and CD8 compartments.

Note on this clonotype: Antigen specificity is unknown.

5'RACE template switching generated TCR cDNA, adding a universal primer site and UMIs. TCRdb redid the calling of the 5' RACE reads with MiXCR, one entry per CDR3 protein. Of approximately 550,000 distinct CDR3 sequences in the sample, 15% to 20% were seen once. The clonotype was recovered from a man younger than 40 who received the YFV17D yellow fever vaccine. Specimen: PBMCs, collected 15 days after the yellow fever booster vaccination.

Here the CDR3 DNA reads TGCGCCAGCAGGAAGGATCTTGAAGCTTTCTTT. This encodes CASRKDLEAFF. The rearrangement joins TRBV5-1 to TRBJ1-1; D uncertain. Germline V gene lookup returns CDR1 SGHRS and CDR2 YFSETQ. V lost 5 bases to trimming and J lost 7 bases, with 9 bases between them. The CDR3 extends over 11 amino acids.